This TCR beta chain was profiled in a study of vaccination and CD4 T cells after COVID-19. Study in general: For post-vaccine samples, collection took place a median about 72 days after dose two, ranging from 14 to 241.

Judged by abundance, this clonotype is medium-sized. The antigen remains undetermined. The CDR3 covers 18 residues. V lost 4 bases to trimming and J lost 0 bases; unmatched junction nucleotides: 14. Noted treatment: approximately 9-day PBMC culture with coronavirus spike peptide pools or control peptides (ViraFEST assay). From the unexposed donor, CD4+ T cells were collected ahead of the COVID-19 pandemic (2011-2018). With the Oncomine TCR Beta short-read assay, DNA from cultured CD4+ T cells was sequenced. In TCRdb, the PCR reads were re-called with MiXCR into one record per CDR3 protein. The sample holds some 1,700 distinct CDR3 sequences; approximately 10% are singletons and the top ten take more than 10%.

Sequenced: CD4+ T cells from blood, cultured in vitro. This clonotype was sampled from a human donor in good health. This chain connects TRBV12-3 or TRBV12-4 to TRBJ1-2, with 7 bases that match TRBD1. Here the CDR3 DNA reads TGTGCCAGCAGTTCTACCCTCCTCCCGGGACAGCCTAACTATGGCTACACCTTC. Its protein product is CASSSTLLPGQPNYGYTF.